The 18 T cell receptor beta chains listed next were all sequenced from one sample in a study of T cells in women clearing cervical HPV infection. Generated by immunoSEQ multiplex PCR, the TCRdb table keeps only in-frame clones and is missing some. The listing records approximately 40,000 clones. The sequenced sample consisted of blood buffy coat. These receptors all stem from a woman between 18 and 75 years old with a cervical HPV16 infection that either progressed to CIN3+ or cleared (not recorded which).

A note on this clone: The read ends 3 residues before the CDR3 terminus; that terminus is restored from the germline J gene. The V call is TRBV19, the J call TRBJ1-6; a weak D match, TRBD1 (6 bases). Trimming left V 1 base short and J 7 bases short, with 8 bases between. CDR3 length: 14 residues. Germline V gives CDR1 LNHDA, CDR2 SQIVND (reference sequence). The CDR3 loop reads CASSIGTGNSPLHF. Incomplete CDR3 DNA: TGTGCCAGTAGTATAGGCACAGGGAATTCACCC.

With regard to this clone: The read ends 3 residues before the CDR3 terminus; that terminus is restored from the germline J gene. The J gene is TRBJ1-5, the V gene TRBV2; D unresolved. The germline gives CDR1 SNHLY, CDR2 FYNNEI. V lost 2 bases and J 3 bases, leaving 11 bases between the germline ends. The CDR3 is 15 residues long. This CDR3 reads CASSERGQFNQPQHF. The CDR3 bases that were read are TGTGCCAGCAGTGAACGTGGGCAGTTCAATCAGCCC.

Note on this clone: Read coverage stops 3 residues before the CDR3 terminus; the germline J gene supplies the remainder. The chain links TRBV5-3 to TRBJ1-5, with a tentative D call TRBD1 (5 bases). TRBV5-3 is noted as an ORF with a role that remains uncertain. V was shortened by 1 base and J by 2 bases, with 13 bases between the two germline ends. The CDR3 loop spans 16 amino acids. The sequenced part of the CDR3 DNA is TGTGCCAGAAGCTTGCTAGGGGCGGGGGGCAATCAGCCC. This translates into CARSLLGAGGNQP. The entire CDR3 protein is CARSLLGAGGNQPQHF.

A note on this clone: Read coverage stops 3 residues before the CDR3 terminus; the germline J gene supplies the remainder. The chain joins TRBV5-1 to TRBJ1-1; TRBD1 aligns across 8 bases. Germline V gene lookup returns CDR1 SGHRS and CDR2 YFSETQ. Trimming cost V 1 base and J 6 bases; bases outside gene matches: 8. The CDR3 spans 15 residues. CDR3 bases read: TGCGCCAGCAGCTTGAATCTACAGGGGGGTTCTGAA. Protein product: CASSLNLQGGSE. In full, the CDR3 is CASSLNLQGGSEAFF.

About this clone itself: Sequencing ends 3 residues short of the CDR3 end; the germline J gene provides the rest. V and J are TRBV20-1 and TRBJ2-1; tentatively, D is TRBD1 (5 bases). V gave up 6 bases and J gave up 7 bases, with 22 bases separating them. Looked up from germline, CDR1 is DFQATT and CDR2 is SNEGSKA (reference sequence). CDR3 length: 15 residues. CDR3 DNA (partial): TGCAGTGCCCCTACCCCCCAGGGAAGGGGAAATGAG. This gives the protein CSAPTPQGRGNE. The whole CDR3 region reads CSAPTPQGRGNEQFF.

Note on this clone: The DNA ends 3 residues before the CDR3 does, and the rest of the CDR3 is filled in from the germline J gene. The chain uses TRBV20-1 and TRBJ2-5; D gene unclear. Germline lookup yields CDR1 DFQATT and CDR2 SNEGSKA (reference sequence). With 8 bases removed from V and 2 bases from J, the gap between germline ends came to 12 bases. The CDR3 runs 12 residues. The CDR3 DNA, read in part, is TGCAGTCCACTGGGCTCACAAGAGACC. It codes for CSPLGSQET. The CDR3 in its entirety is CSPLGSQETQYF.

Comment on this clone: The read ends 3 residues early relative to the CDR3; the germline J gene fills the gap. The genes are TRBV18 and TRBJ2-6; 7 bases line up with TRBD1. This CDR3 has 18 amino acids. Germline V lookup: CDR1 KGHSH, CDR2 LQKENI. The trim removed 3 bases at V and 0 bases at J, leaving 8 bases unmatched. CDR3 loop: CASSPGQVTYSGANVLTF. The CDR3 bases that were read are TGTGCCAGCTCACCCGGACAGGTGACCTACTCTGGGGCCAACGTC. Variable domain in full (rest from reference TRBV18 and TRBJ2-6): NAGVMQNPRHLVRRRGQEARLRCSPMKGHSHVYWYRQLPEEGLKFMVYLQKENIIDESGMPKERFSAEFPKEGPSILRIQQVVRGDSAAYFCASSPGQVTYSGANVLTFGAGSRLTVL.

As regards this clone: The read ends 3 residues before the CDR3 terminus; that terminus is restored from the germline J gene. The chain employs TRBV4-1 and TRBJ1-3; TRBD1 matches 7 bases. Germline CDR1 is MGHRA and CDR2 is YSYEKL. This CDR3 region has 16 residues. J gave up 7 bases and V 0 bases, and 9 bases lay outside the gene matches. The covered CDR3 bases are TGCGCCAGCAGCCAAGACGGGAGGGGGCGATTCAACACC. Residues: CASSQDGRGRFNT. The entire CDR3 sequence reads CASSQDGRGRFNTIYF.

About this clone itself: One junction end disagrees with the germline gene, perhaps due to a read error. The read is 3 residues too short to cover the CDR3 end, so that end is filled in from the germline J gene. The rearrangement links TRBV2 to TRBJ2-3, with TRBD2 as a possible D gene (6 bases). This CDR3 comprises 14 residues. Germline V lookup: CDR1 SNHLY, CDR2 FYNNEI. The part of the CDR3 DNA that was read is TGTACCAGCACCCGCGCGGGATACACAGATACG. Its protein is CTSTRAGYTDT. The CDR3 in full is CTSTRAGYTDTQYF.

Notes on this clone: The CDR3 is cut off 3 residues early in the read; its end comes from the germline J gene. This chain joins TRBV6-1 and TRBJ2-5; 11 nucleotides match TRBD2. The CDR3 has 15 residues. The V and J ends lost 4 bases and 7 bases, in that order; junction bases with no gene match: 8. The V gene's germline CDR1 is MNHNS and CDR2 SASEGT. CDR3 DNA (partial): TGTGCCAGCAGTGTCGGTAGCGGGGGGGGCGGGACC. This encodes CASSVGSGGGGT. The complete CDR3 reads CASSVGSGGGGTQYF.

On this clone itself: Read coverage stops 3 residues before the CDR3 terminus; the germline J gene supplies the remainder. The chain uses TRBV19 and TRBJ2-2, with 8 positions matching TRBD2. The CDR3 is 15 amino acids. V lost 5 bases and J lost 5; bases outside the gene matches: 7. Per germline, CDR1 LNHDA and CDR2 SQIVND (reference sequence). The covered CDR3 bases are TGTGCCAGTAGTCCAAACGGGGGGGGAACCGGGGAG. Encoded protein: CASSPNGGGTGE. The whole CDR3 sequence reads CASSPNGGGTGELFF.

The sequenced CDR3 bases are TGTGCCAGCAGCTTATGGGGGGGGAATGAG. The encoded protein is CASSLWGGNE. The complete CDR3 sequence is CASSLWGGNEQFF. J is TRBJ2-1 and V is TRBV7-6; TRBD2 agrees at 7 bases. The read halts 3 residues ahead of the CDR3 end, with the missing end drawn from the germline J gene. CDR3 length equals 13 residues. With 2 bases clipped from V and 7 bases from J, the junction kept 2 bases outside the gene matches. Germline CDR1 and CDR2: SGHVS and FNYEAQ.

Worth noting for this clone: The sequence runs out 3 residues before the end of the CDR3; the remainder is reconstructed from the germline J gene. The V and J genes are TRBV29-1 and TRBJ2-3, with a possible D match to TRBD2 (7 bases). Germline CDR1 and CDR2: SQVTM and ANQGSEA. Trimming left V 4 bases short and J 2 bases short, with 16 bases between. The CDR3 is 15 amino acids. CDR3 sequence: CSVVLRGGHTDTQYF. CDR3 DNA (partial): TGCAGCGTTGTTCTTAGGGGGGGCCACACAGATACG.

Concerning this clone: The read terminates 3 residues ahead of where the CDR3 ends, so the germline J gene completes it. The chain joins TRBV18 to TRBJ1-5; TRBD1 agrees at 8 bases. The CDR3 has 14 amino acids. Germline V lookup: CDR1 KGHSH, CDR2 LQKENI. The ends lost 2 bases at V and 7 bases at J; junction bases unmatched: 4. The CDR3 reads CASSPGQGGQPQHF. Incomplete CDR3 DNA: TGTGCCAGCTCACCAGGACAGGGAGGGCAGCCC.

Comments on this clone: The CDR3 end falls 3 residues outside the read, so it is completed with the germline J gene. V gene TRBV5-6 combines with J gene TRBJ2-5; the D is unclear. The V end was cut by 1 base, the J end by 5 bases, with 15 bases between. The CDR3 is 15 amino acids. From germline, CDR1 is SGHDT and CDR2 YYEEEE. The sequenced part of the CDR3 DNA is TGTGCCAGCAGCTTGCCCGCAGCAGGCCGGGAGACC. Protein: CASSLPAAGRET. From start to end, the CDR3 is CASSLPAAGRETQYF.

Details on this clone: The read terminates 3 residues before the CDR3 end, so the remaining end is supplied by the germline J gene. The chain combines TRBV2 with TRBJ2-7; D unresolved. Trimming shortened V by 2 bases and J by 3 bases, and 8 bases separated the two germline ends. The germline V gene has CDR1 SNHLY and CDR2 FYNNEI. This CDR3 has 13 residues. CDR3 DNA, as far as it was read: TGTGCCAGCAGTGAACGGCTAGACTACGAG. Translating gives CASSERLDYE. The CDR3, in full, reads CASSERLDYEQYF.

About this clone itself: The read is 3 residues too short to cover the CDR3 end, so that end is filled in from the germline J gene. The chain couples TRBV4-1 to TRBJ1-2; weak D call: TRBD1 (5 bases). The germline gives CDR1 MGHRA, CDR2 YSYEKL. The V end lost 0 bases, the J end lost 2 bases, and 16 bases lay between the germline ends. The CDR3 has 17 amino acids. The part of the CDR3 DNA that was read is TGCGCCAGCAGCCAAGATTCCGCGGGGACCGAGAACTATGGC. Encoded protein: CASSQDSAGTENYG. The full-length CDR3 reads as CASSQDSAGTENYGYTF.

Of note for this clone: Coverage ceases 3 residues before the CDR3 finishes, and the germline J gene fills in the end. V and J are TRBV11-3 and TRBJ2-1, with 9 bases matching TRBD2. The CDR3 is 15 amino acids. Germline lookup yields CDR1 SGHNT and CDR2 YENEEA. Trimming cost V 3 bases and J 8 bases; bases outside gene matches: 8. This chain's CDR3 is CASSFGGGAGDEQFF. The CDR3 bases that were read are TGTGCCAGCAGCTTTGGCGGGGGGGCTGGCGATGAG.